The clone carrying this T cell receptor (beta chain) was observed a single time. Its antigen is not identified. All glioblastoma patients lacked an isocitrate dehydrogenase mutation. Input was roughly 2.2 ug genomic DNA, or all available if less. Only in-frame clones appear in the TCRdb table, and some are missing; sequencing was by immunoSEQ multiplex PCR. Of roughly 51,000 clones listed, about 85% are singletons. J lost 3 bases, V lost 10 bases, and 8 bases had no gene match. The CDR3 consists of 13 residues. Germline V gene data show CDR1 as MDHEN and CDR2 as SYDVKM. The data are from a study of glioma-infiltrating T cells after dendritic cell vaccination. Study observations and caveats: Higher pretreatment TIL content predicted longer progression-free time and survival. The cohort had few patients with full blood and tumor sets.

Here the sequenced sample was blood, taken before dendritic cell vaccination. The gene calls are TRBV28 and TRBJ1-2, with 7 bases lining up with TRBD1. This clonotype was obtained from a human donor with glioblastoma. The CDR3 reads CATNRQGYYGYTF. CDR3 bases: TGTGCCACCAACCGACAGGGCTACTATGGCTACACCTTC.